What follows describes a single TCR beta chain. This sample was included in a study of T cell changes during pregnancy in multiple sclerosis. Sequencing was performed with immunoSEQ multiplex PCR; in TCRdb, only in-frame clones are kept and a portion is missing. The sample consists of approximately 46,000 clones, around 90% of them appearing once. V gave up 4 bases and J gave up 11 bases, with 25 bases separating them. This CDR3 has 16 amino acids. The germline gives CDR1 SGHTS, CDR2 YDEGEE. The material was CD4+ T cells from peripheral blood mononuclear cells, obtained after pregnancy. This chain connects TRBV5-8 to TRBJ1-5, with D tentatively TRBD1 (5 bases). This sequence originates from a female donor with multiple sclerosis, enrolled in a pregnancy study. The CDR3 bases are TGTGCCAGCAGCCTAGGAATAGACAGCTCCTCGGGGGCCCAGCATTTT. This gives the protein CASSLGIDSSSGAQHF.